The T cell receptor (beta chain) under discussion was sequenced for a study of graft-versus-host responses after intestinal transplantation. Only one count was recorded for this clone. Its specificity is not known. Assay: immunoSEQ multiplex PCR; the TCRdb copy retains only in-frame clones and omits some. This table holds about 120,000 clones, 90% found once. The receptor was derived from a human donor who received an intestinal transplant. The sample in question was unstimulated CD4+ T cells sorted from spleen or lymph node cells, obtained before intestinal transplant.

In DNA form, the CDR3 reads TGTGCCAGCAGCGTAGCGGTAAGGAACACCGGGGAGCTGTTTTTT. Translated: CASSVAVRNTGELFF. The chain combines TRBV9 with TRBJ2-2; D uncertain. The CDR3 runs to 15 residues. The germline V gene has CDR1 SGDLS and CDR2 YYNGEE. V lost 0 bases and J 1 base, leaving 7 bases between the germline ends.